Listed below are T cell receptor beta chains from one sample, sequenced in a study of blood T cells in healthy people across ages. In TCRdb, the 5' RACE reads were re-called with MiXCR into one record per CDR3 protein. The table has 600,000 or so distinct CDR3 sequences, approximately 30% seen once. Sequenced: blood. The origin of the receptors is an elderly woman in good health. The CDR3 runs from the conserved cysteine through the conserved F or W. The D gene is left open where the match is weak. The size entry is marked missing in some rows and otherwise reads once, few, many or a size class.

j_gene,abundance,v_gene,d_gene,CDR3nt,CDR3aa
TRBJ2-5,many,TRBV3-1,-,TGTGCCAGCAGCCAATTCCGGGCCCTAAATACAGTTTACCAAGAGACCCAGTACTTC,CASSQFRALNTVYQETQYF
TRBJ2-6,-,TRBV7-3,TRBD1,TGTGCCAGCAGTTCACGCGGACAGGGCCGGACCAACGTCCTGACTTTC,CASSSRGQGRTNVLTF
TRBJ2-7,many,TRBV9,-,TGTGCCAGCAGCCCCCGACAGCAATCCTACGAGCAGTACTTC,CASSPRQQSYEQYF
TRBJ2-7,many,TRBV6-6,TRBD2,TGTGCCAGCAGTTACCCTAGCGGGGGGCAGTACTTC,CASSYPSGGQYF
TRBJ1-4,many,TRBV4-1,TRBD1,TGCGCCAGCAGCCAAGTCTGGACAGGGGGCTGGGAACTGTTTTTT,CASSQVWTGGWELFF
TRBJ2-7,-,TRBV7-2,-,TGTGCCAGCAGCGCAGACGGAGGGCTTAACGGGAATGAGCAGTACTTC,CASSADGGLNGNEQYF
TRBJ2-7,-,TRBV28,TRBD1,TGTGCCAGCTATTCCGGGGGACAGGGGGCCCTCCGCGAGCAGTACTTC,CASYSGGQGALREQYF
TRBJ1-1,-,TRBV7-8,TRBD1,TGTGCCAGCAGCTGGGACAGGGCAAACACTGAAGCTTTCTTT,CASSWDRANTEAFF
TRBJ2-4,many,TRBV7-2,TRBD2,TGTGCCAGCAGCTTCAGGCTAGCGGGGGGGACGAACATTCAGTACTTC,CASSFRLAGGTNIQYF
TRBJ1-2,many,TRBV4-2,-,TGTGCCAGCAGCCAAGATGGTGAGATAACTAACTATGGCTACACCTTC,CASSQDGEITNYGYTF
TRBJ1-1,few,TRBV4-2,-,TGTGCCAGCAGCCCCCTCGTATCGTATGCAGGGTCCCCCACTGAAGCTTTCTTT,CASSPLVSYAGSPTEAFF
TRBJ1-1,many,TRBV4-3,-,TGCGCCAGCAGCCGGCGGGCAGGGAAAGCTTTCTTT,CASSRRAGKAFF
TRBJ2-1,many,TRBV6-6,-,TGTGCCAGCTTACCCGGGACACTCGGGGCCGATGAGCAGTTCTTC,CASLPGTLGADEQFF
TRBJ2-1,-,TRBV9,-,TGTGCCAGCAGCGTCTCTCCTCAGGGGTCCTCCTACAATGAGCAGTTCTTC,CASSVSPQGSSYNEQFF
TRBJ2-7,-,TRBV30,-,TGTGCCTGGAGTGCCGGGACCCTCTCCTACGAGCAGTACTTC,CAWSAGTLSYEQYF
TRBJ1-2,many,TRBV14,-,TGTGCCAGCAGCCAAGATCTGAAACAGTATGGCTACACCTTC,CASSQDLKQYGYTF
TRBJ2-5,-,TRBV24-1,TRBD2,TGTGCCACGCAGATGGGGGGGATGCAAGAGACCCAGTACTTC,CATQMGGMQETQYF
TRBJ2-7,many,TRBV28,-,TGTGCCAGCAGCCAACCGGGACACGAGCAGTACTTC,CASSQPGHEQYF
TRBJ2-3,many,TRBV24-1,-,TGTGCCACCAGTGACCGACGGTCTGGGGATACGCAGTATTTT,CATSDRRSGDTQYF
TRBJ2-4,many,TRBV20-1,-,TGCAGTGCGCCAGCTCGGGGGAACATTCAGTACTTC,CSAPARGNIQYF
TRBJ1-2,many,TRBV5-1,-,TGCGCCAGCAGCCTCGATAATTACAGGACCTATGGCTACACCTTC,CASSLDNYRTYGYTF
TRBJ2-1,many,TRBV7-9,TRBD1,TGTGCCAGCAGCGACGACAGGGTGCGTGGTAATGAGCAGTTCTTC,CASSDDRVRGNEQFF
TRBJ2-3,-,TRBV7-2,-,TGTGCCAGCAGCTTAGCGGTAGCAGATACGCAGTATTTT,CASSLAVADTQYF
TRBJ2-7,many,TRBV5-4,-,TGTGCCAGCAGCTTGGACCGCTACTACGAGCAGTACTTC,CASSLDRYYEQYF
TRBJ1-1,many,TRBV12-3/TRBV12-4,-,TGTGCCAGCACCCTCGGTTGGAACACTGAAGCTTTCTTT,CASTLGWNTEAFF
TRBJ1-1,many,TRBV28,-,TGTGCCACCATGGGGTCCGATGTGGCTGAAGCTTTCTTT,CATMGSDVAEAFF
TRBJ2-1,-,TRBV6-1,-,TGTGCCGGCAGTGAAAACCGCGGAGAGCAGTTCTTC,CAGSENRGEQFF
TRBJ1-1,-,TRBV5-1,-,TGCGCCAGCAGCGTGACGCAGGGACACACTGAAGCTTTCTTT,CASSVTQGHTEAFF
TRBJ2-3,few,TRBV6-5,TRBD2,TGTGCCAGCAGTTCCCCAGGACTAGCGGGTCGAGAAGATACGCAGTATTTT,CASSSPGLAGREDTQYF
TRBJ2-1,-,TRBV14,TRBD1,TGTGCCAGCAGCCAAGAATTCTGGACAGGGGGAGTCGGTGAGCAGTTCTTC,CASSQEFWTGGVGEQFF
TRBJ2-1,-,TRBV20-1,-,TGCAGTGCGCTCCGTCTTGAGCAGTTCTTC,CSALRLEQFF
TRBJ1-1,-,TRBV5-1,-,TGCGCCAGCGCTACTCCTGGGACACCCAACACTGAAGCTTTCTTT,CASATPGTPNTEAFF
TRBJ1-6,many,TRBV7-9,-,TGTGCCAGCAGCTTCAGGGATTCACCCCTCCACTTT,CASSFRDSPLHF
TRBJ2-1,-,TRBV7-9,TRBD2,TGTGCCAGCAGCCTGGCAGCGGGAGGGCAGGATGGGCAGTTCTTC,CASSLAAGGQDGQFF
TRBJ2-1,-,TRBV7-2,-,TGTGCCAGCAGGGGGGCAGGGGTGTTCTTC,CASRGAGVFF
TRBJ2-1,many,TRBV6-1,-,TGTGCCAGCAGTGAAGCGGGGGGCTCCTACAATGAGCAGTTCTTC,CASSEAGGSYNEQFF
TRBJ2-5,many,TRBV20-1,-,TGCAGTGCTAGGAGTGGGGTAGCAGGGGAAGAGACCCAGTACTTC,CSARSGVAGEETQYF
TRBJ2-2,-,TRBV2,TRBD2,TGTGCCAGCAGTCCTAGCGGGGCCACCGGGGAGCTGTTTTTT,CASSPSGATGELFF
TRBJ1-4,-,TRBV12-3/TRBV12-4,-,TGTGCCAGCAGTTTGTTAGGGAGCCGAAGTGAAAAACTGTTTTTT,CASSLLGSRSEKLFF
TRBJ1-6,many,TRBV20-1,-,TGCAGTGCAAAGGGTCCCCGGGATTCACCCCTCCACTTT,CSAKGPRDSPLHF
TRBJ2-7,many,TRBV13,-,TGTGCCAGCAGCTTAGGGGCAGGGTTTAGCTCCTACGAGCAGTACTTC,CASSLGAGFSSYEQYF
TRBJ2-5,once,TRBV3-1,-,TGTGCCAGCAGCCCTTCGGGACTTCTGGAGACCCAGTACTTC,CASSPSGLLETQYF
TRBJ2-7,-,TRBV7-9,-,TGTGCCAGCAGCTTAGGTGGGTCCCCCTACGAGCAGTACTTC,CASSLGGSPYEQYF
TRBJ2-1,many,TRBV5-4,TRBD1,TGTGCCAGCAGCCCTGGAGAGGGGGCCTCCTACAATGAGCAGTTCTTC,CASSPGEGASYNEQFF
TRBJ1-1,-,TRBV7-9,-,TGTGCCAGCAGCCAGGTGGGGGTAGGAGGGAACACTGAAGCTTTCTTT,CASSQVGVGGNTEAFF
TRBJ1-5,many,TRBV7-9,-,TGTGCCAGCAGCGTCGACGGGCGGAATCAGCCCCAGCATTTT,CASSVDGRNQPQHF
TRBJ2-1,many,TRBV5-1,TRBD1,TGCGCCAGCAGCTTGAGGGGGACAGACAATGAGCAGTTCTTC,CASSLRGTDNEQFF
TRBJ2-1,many,TRBV2,TRBD2,TGTGCCAGCAGTATTTCTAGCGGGAGCTCCTACAATGAGCAGTTCTTC,CASSISSGSSYNEQFF
TRBJ2-4,many,TRBV15,-,TGTGCCACCGGGAAGGGTGAGGACATTCAGTACTTC,CATGKGEDIQYF
TRBJ2-2,few,TRBV15,-,TGTGCCACCGGGGCAGACCGTACCGGGGAGCTGTTTTTT,CATGADRTGELFF
TRBJ2-5,many,TRBV15,-,TGTGCCACCAGCAGAGTTGCAGCCCAAGAGACCCAGTACTTC,CATSRVAAQETQYF
TRBJ2-7,many,TRBV5-1,TRBD2,TGCGCCAGCAGCTTGGAGGGACTAGGGTACGAGCAGTACTTC,CASSLEGLGYEQYF
TRBJ2-5,many,TRBV20-1,-,TGCAGTGCTAGAGCCCCCCTGGGACGGGGGACAGAGACCCAGTACTTC,CSARAPLGRGTETQYF
TRBJ1-5,-,TRBV20-1,-,TGCAGTGCTAGAAGCCCCAGGGGCGGCTTGAGCAATCAGCCCCAGCATTTT,CSARSPRGGLSNQPQHF
TRBJ1-2,many,TRBV4-2,TRBD1,TGTGCCAGCAGCCAAGATCGAGACAGGGGGCCTGGCTACACCTTC,CASSQDRDRGPGYTF
TRBJ2-1,many,TRBV20-1,-,TGCAGTGCTAGATTTGCGGGGGCCCCCTACAATGAGCAGTTCTTC,CSARFAGAPYNEQFF
TRBJ1-6,-,TRBV6-5,-,TGTGCCAGCAACAGGCGGGATAATTCACCCCTCCACTTT,CASNRRDNSPLHF
TRBJ2-7,few,TRBV18,-,TGTGCCAGCTCATCAATCGCCCCCCAACGGGGAGCGTCCTACGAGCAGTACTTC,CASSSIAPQRGASYEQYF
TRBJ2-1,many,TRBV20-1,-,TGCAGTGCTAGAGGACATCAGAACTACAATGAGCAGTTCTTC,CSARGHQNYNEQFF